The 26 T cell receptor beta chains in this list originate from one sample, sequenced in a study of blood T cell repertoires in COVID-19. Clones were read by immunoSEQ multiplex PCR, and TCRdb kept only the in-frame ones, dropping some. Counted here are about 170,000 clones, roughly 85% occurring once; the ten biggest clones make up roughly 2%. The sample comprised peripheral blood. These receptors were collected from a woman older than 75 with acute or convalescent COVID-19.

The chain combines TRBV19 with TRBJ2-3; D is undetermined. The germline CDR1 and CDR2 sequences are LNHDA and SQIVND (reference sequence). The CDR3 is 13 residues long. Between the trimmed V and J ends, which lost 5 bases and 2 bases, there was a span of 8 bases. CDR3 nucleotides: TGTGCCAGTAGTTTGGCGGCCACAGATACGCAGTATTTT. Protein sequence: CASSLAATDTQYF.

The sample holds a few counts of this clone. The chain employs TRBV10-1 and TRBJ1-5; D might be TRBD1 (6 bases). Germline CDR1 is WNHNN and CDR2 is SYGVQD (reference sequence). This CDR3 is 15 amino acids long. Between the trimmed V and J ends, which lost 7 bases and 6 bases, there was a span of 19 bases. The CDR3 DNA sequence: TGCGCCAGCAATTTTAGGACAGCGCTATCTCAGCCCCAGCATTTT. Translated: CASNFRTALSQPQHF.

This clone came up once. J is TRBJ2-5 and V is TRBV13, with 9 bases fitting TRBD2. The CDR3 spans 15 residues. Trimming removed 2 bases from V and 7 bases from J; junction bases left unmatched: 8. Germline values: CDR1 PRHDT, CDR2 FYEKMQ (reference sequence). The CDR3 DNA is TGTGCCAGCAGCTTAAGACTAGCGGAAGGAGGGACCCAGTACTTC. Encoded protein: CASSLRLAEGGTQYF.

The chain recombines TRBV6-1 with TRBJ2-1; 13 bases are shared with TRBD2. Germline loops: CDR1 MNHNS, CDR2 SASEGT. This CDR3 has 16 amino acids. V lost 4 bases to trimming and J lost 2 bases; unmatched junction nucleotides: 2. CDR3 nucleotide sequence: TGTGCCAGCAGTGCCACTAGCGGGGGGGCCTACAATGAGCAGTTCTTC. Its protein product is CASSATSGGAYNEQFF.

J is TRBJ1-2 and V is TRBV10-2; perhaps TRBD1 as D (6 bases). This CDR3 contains 15 residues. The germline V gene encodes CDR1 WSHSY and CDR2 SAAADI. V was clipped by 3 bases and J by 8 bases, with 19 bases between them. CDR3 DNA: TGCGCCAGCAGTGATTGGCGGGGGGCGACGGAAGGCTACACCTTC. Protein product: CASSDWRGATEGYTF.

The rearrangement uses TRBV3-1 (or the pseudogene TRBV3-2) and TRBJ2-3; tentative D call: TRBD2 (6 bases). The CDR3 runs to 18 residues. CDR1 is LGHDT and CDR2 is YNNKEL in the germline V gene (reference sequence). V gave up 6 bases and J gave up 3 bases, with 25 bases separating them. CDR3: CASRLSGPGLRGTDTQYF. The CDR3 DNA follows: TGTGCCAGCAGACTCAGCGGGCCGGGACTCAGAGGGACAGATACGCAGTATTTT.

The V call is TRBV7-9, the J call TRBJ2-2, with unresolved D. Germline V lookup: CDR1 SEHNR, CDR2 FQNEAQ (reference sequence). Between the trimmed V and J ends, which lost 4 bases and 3 bases, there was a span of 9 bases. CDR3 size: 14 residues. The DNA for the CDR3 is TGTGCCAGCAGCTCAGGATTTGACACCGGGGAGCTGTTTTTT. Translated: CASSSGFDTGELFF.

The gene calls are TRBV5-1 and TRBJ2-5, with D possibly being TRBD2 (5 bases). The V gene's germline CDR1 is SGHRS and CDR2 YFSETQ. The CDR3 runs to 14 residues. V lost 5 bases, J lost 2 bases, and 13 bases lay in between. The CDR3 DNA follows: TGCGCCAGCAGTCTCCTCGGGAATCAAGAGACCCAGTACTTC. This encodes CASSLLGNQETQYF.

The V gene is TRBV7-2, the J gene TRBJ2-2; possibly TRBD1 for D (6 bases). This CDR3 has 15 residues. CDR1 is SGHTA and CDR2 is FQGNSA in the germline V gene. The ends were cut back, 3 bases at V and 3 bases at J, with 11 bases in the middle. The CDR3 DNA is TGTGCCAGCAGCTTGAACAGGGCGGACACCGGGGAGCTGTTTTTT. Its translation is CASSLNRADTGELFF.

The chain is built from TRBV5-1 and TRBJ1-6; D perhaps matches TRBD1 (5 bases). Germline CDR1 SGHRS, CDR2 YFSETQ. CDR3 length equals 14 residues. V gave up 3 bases and J gave up 7 bases, with 11 bases separating them. The chain's CDR3 is CASSSQASNSPLHF. CDR3 coding DNA: TGCGCCAGCAGCTCACAGGCCTCCAATTCACCCCTCCACTTT.

This chain joins TRBV3-1 (or the pseudogene TRBV3-2) and TRBJ2-1; D is undetermined. V was shortened by 1 base and J by 2 bases, with 6 bases between the two germline ends. There are 14 residues in the CDR3. Germline CDR1 LGHDT, CDR2 YNNKEL (reference sequence). CDR3 bases: TGTGCCAGCAGCCAAGCAGGCGCCTACAATGAGCAGTTCTTC. This gives the protein CASSQAGAYNEQFF.

The gene calls are TRBV5-1 and TRBJ2-6; a weak D match, TRBD1 (5 bases). CDR3 length: 16 residues. CDR1 SGHRS and CDR2 YFSETQ come from the germline V gene. Between the trimmed V and J ends, which lost 2 bases and 0 bases, there was a span of 9 bases. The CDR3 bases are TGCGCCAGCAGCTTAGACAGCTTCTCTGGGGCCAACGTCCTGACTTTC. Amino acids: CASSLDSFSGANVLTF.

V is TRBV9 and J is TRBJ2-2; TRBD2 matches at 9 bases. Trimming cost V 0 bases and J 4 bases; bases outside gene matches: 1. This CDR3 is 15 amino acids long. CDR1 SGDLS and CDR2 YYNGEE come from the germline V gene. The CDR3, as DNA: TGTGCCAGCAGCGTAGCTAGCGGGATCACCGGGGAGCTGTTTTTT. Protein sequence: CASSVASGITGELFF.

This clone has just one count. The rearrangement links TRBV19 to TRBJ1-3; a weak D match, TRBD1 (6 bases). CDR1 and CDR2 (germline): LNHDA, SQIVND (reference sequence). The CDR3 has 17 residues. V was cut by 3 bases and J by 8 bases, with 23 bases left in between. CDR3 sequence (DNA): TGTGCCAGTAGTATCGGAAACCAAGGGTGGGGGCTCGACACCATATATTTT. Amino acids: CASSIGNQGWGLDTIYF.

The chain recombines TRBV6-1 with TRBJ2-7; the D gene is possibly TRBD2 (5 bases). Trimming took 0 bases from V and 10 from J, leaving 10 bases between them. CDR1 is MNHNS, CDR2 SASEGT, per germline. CDR3 length equals 12 residues. The CDR3 coding sequence is TGTGCCAGCAGTGAAGCCCTTGGGAGACAGTACTTC. Translated: CASSEALGRQYF.

V is TRBV18 and J is TRBJ1-3, with no clear D. The germline V and J ends were trimmed by 4 bases and 0 bases, with 16 bases remaining between them. Per germline, CDR1 KGHSH and CDR2 LQKENI. CDR3 length: 17 residues. The CDR3 is CASSLTGGESSGNTIYF. CDR3 nucleotide sequence: TGTGCCAGCTCACTAACCGGCGGGGAGTCCTCTGGAAACACCATATATTTT.

The rearrangement links TRBV19 to TRBJ1-3; tentatively, D is TRBD1 (5 bases). V gave up 4 bases and J gave up 0 bases, with 13 bases separating them. CDR3 length: 16 residues. Germline CDR1 and CDR2: LNHDA and SQIVND (reference sequence). CDR3 bases: TGTGCCAGTAGTACAGGGAACGGATTCTCTGGAAACACCATATATTTT. Its translation: CASSTGNGFSGNTIYF.

The chain is built from TRBV25-1 and TRBJ1-1, with D uncertain. Germline CDR1 and CDR2: MGHDK and SYGVNS. Trimming took off 6 bases at V and 1 base at J, with 9 bases between the two ends. The CDR3 has 13 residues. The CDR3 reads CASSPAENTEAFF. In DNA form, the CDR3 reads TGTGCCAGCAGCCCCGCGGAGAACACTGAAGCTTTCTTT.

This rearrangement joins TRBV5-1 to TRBJ1-2; 12 bases agree with TRBD1. The CDR3 covers 15 residues. CDR1 is SGHRS and CDR2 is YFSETQ in the germline V gene. V lost 0 bases, J lost 5 bases, and 2 bases stayed unmatched. CDR3 sequence (DNA): TGCGCCAGCAGCTTGGAGGGACAGGGGGCTTATGGCTACACCTTC. Its translation: CASSLEGQGAYGYTF.

The chain has TRBV6-5 and TRBJ2-7, with 10 bases lining up with TRBD2. V lost 6 bases, J lost 0 bases, and 5 bases stayed unmatched. The CDR3 totals 15 residues. The germline CDR1 and CDR2 sequences are MNHEY and SVGAGI. CDR3 nucleotide sequence: TGTGCCAGCAGCGCTAGCGGGGGTGACTCCTACGAGCAGTACTTC. Translated, it gives CASSASGGDSYEQYF.

This sequence joins TRBV5-4 and TRBJ1-5, with D unclear. Trimming stripped 3 bases from V and 6 bases from J, with 19 bases between. In germline, CDR1 is SGHNT, CDR2 YYREEE (reference sequence). The CDR3 extends over 16 amino acids. This chain's CDR3 is CASSSGERGFSQPQHF. As DNA, the CDR3 is TGTGCCAGCAGCTCCGGGGAAAGAGGTTTCAGTCAGCCCCAGCATTTT.

This clone came up once. The chain employs TRBV5-4 and TRBJ2-7; 10 bases line up with TRBD2. There are 13 residues in the CDR3. V was pared by 4 bases and J by 8 bases, with 6 bases of the junction left unmatched. The V gene's germline CDR1 is SGHNT and CDR2 YYREEE (reference sequence). The CDR3: CASSDELAGKQYF. The CDR3, as DNA: TGTGCCAGCAGCGATGAACTAGCGGGGAAGCAGTACTTC.

The chain recombines TRBV4-1 with TRBJ1-4; D is uncertain. The CDR3 has 15 residues. The V end was cut by 0 bases, the J end by 4 bases, with 9 bases between. Per germline, CDR1 MGHRA and CDR2 YSYEKL. CDR3 bases: TGCGCCAGCAGCCAAGAGGCGGGTATTAATGAAAAACTGTTTTTT. Protein sequence: CASSQEAGINEKLFF.

The sample holds a few counts of this clone. Other DNA sequences from this sample encode an identical CDR3 as well. The chain carries TRBV7-9 and TRBJ2-7; TRBD1 matches at 7 bases. In germline, CDR1 is SEHNR, CDR2 FQNEAQ (reference sequence). V lost 4 bases to trimming and J lost 2 bases; unmatched junction nucleotides: 8. The CDR3 sequence is 15 residues long. CDR3 protein: CASSSPGTATYEQYF. As DNA, the CDR3 is TGTGCCAGCAGCTCCCCCGGGACAGCAACCTACGAGCAGTACTTC.

The chain couples TRBV5-1 to TRBJ2-3; D is undetermined. The V gene lost 0 bases and the J gene lost 4 bases, with 12 bases spanning the gap. The CDR3 extends over 15 amino acids. Germline V gives CDR1 SGHRS, CDR2 YFSETQ. CDR3 nucleotide sequence: TGCGCCAGCAGCTTGGACGTGAGAGGCCCAGATACGCAGTATTTT. Its translation is CASSLDVRGPDTQYF. Full variable domain (outside the CDR3, taken from reference TRBV5-1 and TRBJ2-3): KAGVTQTPRYLIKTRGQQVTLSCSPISGHRSVSWYQQTPGQGLQFLFEYFSETQRNKGNFPGRFSGRQFSNSRSEMNVSTLELGDSALYLCASSLDVRGPDTQYFGPGTRLTVL.

The rearrangement uses TRBV7-2 and TRBJ1-5; D call uncertain. This CDR3 has 13 residues. Germline loops: CDR1 SGHTA, CDR2 FQGNSA. Trimming cost V 1 base and J 5 bases, with 6 bases left between them. This CDR3 is CASSLGRDQPQHF. DNA for the CDR3: TGTGCCAGCAGCTTAGGGAGGGATCAGCCCCAGCATTTT.